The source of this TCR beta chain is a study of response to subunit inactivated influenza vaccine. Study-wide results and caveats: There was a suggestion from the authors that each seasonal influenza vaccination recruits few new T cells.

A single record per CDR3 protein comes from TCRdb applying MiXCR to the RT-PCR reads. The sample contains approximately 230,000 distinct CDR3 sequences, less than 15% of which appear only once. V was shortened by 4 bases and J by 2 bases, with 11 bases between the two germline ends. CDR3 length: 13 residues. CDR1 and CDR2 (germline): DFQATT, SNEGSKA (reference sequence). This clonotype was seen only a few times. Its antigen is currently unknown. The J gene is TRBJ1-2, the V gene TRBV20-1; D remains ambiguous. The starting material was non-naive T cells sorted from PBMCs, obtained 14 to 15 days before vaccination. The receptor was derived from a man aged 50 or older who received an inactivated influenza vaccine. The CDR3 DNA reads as TGCAGTGCTACCACCCTTCTCAACTATGGCTACACCTTC. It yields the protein CSATTLLNYGYTF.